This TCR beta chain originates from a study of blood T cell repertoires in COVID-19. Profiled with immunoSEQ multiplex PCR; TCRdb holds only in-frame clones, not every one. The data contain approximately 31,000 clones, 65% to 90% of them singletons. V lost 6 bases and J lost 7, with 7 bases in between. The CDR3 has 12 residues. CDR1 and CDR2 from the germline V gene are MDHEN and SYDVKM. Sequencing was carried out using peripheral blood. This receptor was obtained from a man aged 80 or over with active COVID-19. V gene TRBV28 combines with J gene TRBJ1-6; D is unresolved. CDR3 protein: CASSRLNSPLHF. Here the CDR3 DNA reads TGTGCCAGCAGCCGCCTAAATTCACCCCTCCACTTT.